This T cell receptor beta chain came from a study of response to subunit inactivated influenza vaccine. This clonotype was recorded a few times. The antigen remains unidentified. TCRdb reprocessed the RT-PCR reads via MiXCR and lists one record per CDR3 protein. The sample has approximately 490,000 distinct CDR3 sequences; roughly 7.9% are singletons. The germline CDR1 and CDR2 sequences are DFQATT and SNEGSKA (reference sequence). The CDR3 loop spans 14 amino acids. J was trimmed by 0 bases and V by 3 bases; bases with no gene match: 2. Whole-study results and caveats: Authors suggested seasonal influenza vaccinations each recruit few new T cells.

This receptor was taken from a man aged 50 to 69 who received an inactivated influenza vaccine. Sequenced material: PBMCs from blood, taken less than 30 months after vaccination. The chain joins TRBV20-1 to TRBJ1-3, with TRBD1 matching 7 bases. The CDR3 bases are TGCAGTGCTAGCAGACAGGGCTCTGGAAACACCATATATTTT. Its translation is CSASRQGSGNTIYF.